The 13 T cell receptor beta chains below come from one sample, sequenced in a study of T-cell reconstitution after alpha-beta-depleted transplantation in children. Unique molecular identifiers were built into the TCRbeta library. TCRdb ran MiXCR on the PCR reads and lists one entry per CDR3 protein. The sample records approximately 490,000 distinct CDR3 sequences, over 9.5% being singletons. The material sequenced was PBMCs, taken before TCRalphabeta/CD19-depleted stem cell transplant. Source of these receptors: a child aged 2 to 15 with inherited bone marrow failure, due to receive a stem cell transplant.

The chain carries TRBV15 and TRBJ2-7; D is uncertain. Germline V gene data show CDR1 as LNHNV and CDR2 as YYDKDF (reference sequence). This CDR3 has 18 amino acids. The V end lost 0 bases, the J end lost 3 bases, and 21 bases lay between the germline ends. CDR3 region: CATSRDAPAEWSYYEQYF. The DNA of the CDR3 is TGTGCCACCAGCAGAGATGCCCCCGCGGAATGGAGTTACTACGAGCAGTACTTC. The whole variable domain, remainder taken from reference TRBV15 and TRBJ2-7, is DAMVIQNPRYQVTQFGKPVTLSCSQTLNHNVMYWYQQKSSQAPKLLFHYYDKDFNNEADTPDNFQSRRPNTSFCFLDIRSPGLGDTAMYLCATSRDAPAEWSYYEQYFGPGTRLTVT.

This clonotype was seen at least ten times. This chain uses TRBV10-3 with TRBJ1-2; D uncertain. Between the trimmed V and J ends, which lost 2 bases and 8 bases, there was a span of 18 bases. The CDR3 sequence is 15 residues long. The germline V gene encodes CDR1 ENHRY and CDR2 SYGVKD. For the CDR3, the DNA is TGTGCCATCAGTGAGGTATTGGAAAGCCTGGGGGGCTACACCTTC. Encoded protein: CAISEVLESLGGYTF.

The genes are TRBV7-6 and TRBJ2-1, with 8 bases lining up with TRBD1. V lost 0 bases and J lost 0; bases outside the gene matches: 7. The CDR3 totals 18 residues. Germline CDR1 reads SGHVS; CDR2 reads FNYEAQ. The CDR3 DNA follows: TGTGCCAGCAGCTTAGCCTGGGACAGGCCTAGCTCCTACAATGAGCAGTTCTTC. It codes for CASSLAWDRPSSYNEQFF.

The chain is built from TRBV20-1 and TRBJ2-4, with D unclear. Germline V lookup: CDR1 DFQATT, CDR2 SNEGSKA (reference sequence). The CDR3 is made up of 15 amino acids. Trimming took off 0 bases at V and 2 bases at J, with 11 bases between the two ends. The CDR3 nucleotides are TGCAGTGCTAGAGAGGTAGCCAGATCCAAAAACATTCAGTACTTC. It encodes CSAREVARSKNIQYF.

This chain connects TRBV9 to TRBJ1-1, with D tentatively TRBD1 (5 bases). The CDR3 contains 14 residues. Germline CDR1 reads SGDLS; CDR2 reads YYNGEE. Trimming cost V 4 bases and J 1 base, with 11 bases left between them. The CDR3: CASSPGTPNTEAFF. The CDR3 DNA sequence: TGTGCCAGCAGCCCAGGGACTCCGAACACTGAAGCTTTCTTT.

This clonotype was seen only a few times. The chain is built from TRBV29-1 and TRBJ2-3; TRBD2 matches at 8 bases. The ends lost 3 bases at V and 3 bases at J; junction bases unmatched: 5. Germline CDR1 is SQVTM and CDR2 is ANQGSEA. The length of the CDR3 is 14 residues. CDR3 sequence (DNA): TGCAGCGTTGACCGAGCGGGGGAGACAGATACGCAGTATTTT. This translates into CSVDRAGETDTQYF.

This clonotype was seen a handful of times. The chain links TRBV7-6 to TRBJ2-6; TRBD2 might be the D (5 bases). Looked up from germline, CDR1 is SGHVS and CDR2 is FNYEAQ. Trimming shortened V by 5 bases and J by 0 bases, and 17 bases separated the two germline ends. The CDR3 contains 18 residues. The CDR3 spells CASSPFEGSSSGANVLTF. The CDR3 nucleotides read TGTGCCAGCAGCCCGTTCGAGGGCTCAAGCTCTGGGGCCAACGTCCTGACTTTC.

The chain joins TRBV3-1 to TRBJ2-1, with TRBD1 identical over 9 bases. Germline lookup yields CDR1 LGHDT and CDR2 YNNKEL (reference sequence). V lost 10 bases and J lost 8; bases outside the gene matches: 27. CDR3 length: 19 residues. The CDR3 loop is CATCQDLLVGDRVTDEQFF. The CDR3 DNA sequence: TGTGCCACCTGCCAAGACCTCCTCGTGGGGGACAGGGTTACGGATGAGCAGTTCTTC.

This clonotype was detected a few times. The CDR3 region has the DNA TGTGCCAGCAGTTTCGGACTAGCCCGATCCTACGAGCAGTACTTC. Residues: CASSFGLARSYEQYF. The chain carries TRBV28 and TRBJ2-7; TRBD2 aligns across 8 bases. Germline lookup yields CDR1 MDHEN and CDR2 SYDVKM. The CDR3 totals 15 residues. V lost 3 bases and J lost 1; bases outside the gene matches: 5.

V gene TRBV15 combines with J gene TRBJ2-3; 11 bases agree with TRBD2. CDR1 is LNHNV, CDR2 YYDKDF, per germline (reference sequence). The CDR3 totals 20 residues. Trimming took 0 bases from V and 4 from J; bases not matched to a gene: 15. The CDR3 nucleotides read TGTGCCACCAGCAGAGATCCGGTAGCGGGAGGGCCCGGGCTGGCAGATACGCAGTATTTT. Translation: CATSRDPVAGGPGLADTQYF.

This clonotype was seen a few times. The rearrangement joins TRBV20-1 to TRBJ2-1, with 11 bases identical to TRBD2. The V and J ends lost 5 bases and 0 bases, in that order; junction bases with no gene match: 12. The length of the CDR3 is 18 residues. Germline-derived CDR1 and CDR2 are DFQATT and SNEGSKA (reference sequence). The CDR3: CSAGAGTSGWSSYNEQFF. In nucleotides, the CDR3 is TGCAGTGCTGGGGCCGGGACTAGCGGTTGGAGCTCCTACAATGAGCAGTTCTTC.

This clonotype showed up many times. The chain combines TRBV7-2 with TRBJ2-1, with D maybe TRBD2 (6 bases). This CDR3 is built from 14 residues. Deletions cut 2 bases from V and 3 bases from J, with 8 bases between. Germline loops: CDR1 SGHTA, CDR2 FQGNSA. The DNA for the CDR3 is TGTGCCAGCAGCTTACAGGACTACTACAATGAGCAGTTCTTC. Residues: CASSLQDYYNEQFF.

Many counts were recorded for this clonotype. This chain connects TRBV4-3 to TRBJ2-1, with 9 nucleotides matching TRBD2. Trimming at V came to 0 bases and at J to 2 bases, leaving 5 bases not matched to a gene. Germline CDR1 and CDR2: LGHNA and YSLEER. This CDR3 has 17 amino acids. Written as DNA, the CDR3 is TGCGCCAGCAGCCAAGATCGCGGCGGGAGGGCCTACAATGAGCAGTTCTTC. It yields the protein CASSQDRGGRAYNEQFF.